A selection of T cell receptor beta chains follows, all from one sample in a study of neurological immune-mediated disorders. TCRdb reprocessed the 5' RACE reads via MiXCR and lists one record per CDR3 protein. The table shows around 13,000 distinct CDR3 sequences, with about 10% occurring only once. Sequenced material: PBMCs. The receptors here all came from a woman aged 40 to 55 in good health. The CDR3 runs from the conserved cysteine through the conserved F or W. Fields, in order: D gene, clone size, J gene, V gene, CDR3 DNA, CDR3 protein. D genes are given only for firm matches. Expanded clones get a size class; other rows say once, few or many, or leave the size out.

>TRBD1|many|TRBJ1-5|TRBV20-1
TGCAGTGCTATAATGACAGGGCTCAGTGGAAGTCAGCCCCAGCATTTT
CSAIMTGLSGSQPQHF
>NA|many|TRBJ1-2|TRBV2
TGTGCCAGCAGTGACAACTATGGCTACACCTTC
CASSDNYGYTF
>NA|many|TRBJ1-6|TRBV5-1
TGCGCCAGCAGAATGACAAATGATTCACCCCTCCACTTT
CASRMTNDSPLHF
>NA|medium-sized|TRBJ1-1|TRBV5-1
TGCGCCAGCAGCTTCCTGTGGAACACTGAAGCTTTCTTT
CASSFLWNTEAFF
>TRBD1|many|TRBJ2-1|TRBV24-1
TGTGCCACCGAGGTTCAAGACAGGGGCCTCGGGGAGCAGTTCTTC
CATEVQDRGLGEQFF
>NA|NA|TRBJ2-1|TRBV12-3/TRBV12-4
TGTGCCAGCAGTTTACAGTGGGCGACCTACAATGAGCAGTTCTTC
CASSLQWATYNEQFF
>NA|many|TRBJ2-7|TRBV29-1
TGCAGCGTTGAAGATCACAGGGTATCCTACGAGCAGTACTTC
CSVEDHRVSYEQYF
>NA|medium-sized|TRBJ2-5|TRBV27
TGTGCCAGCAGTCCCCTCCAAGAGACCCAGTACTTC
CASSPLQETQYF
>NA|many|TRBJ2-3|TRBV18
TGTGCCAGCGCACCGCCTCCTAACACAGATACGCAGTATTTT
CASAPPPNTDTQYF
>TRBD2|many|TRBJ2-7|TRBV5-1
TGCGCCAGCAGCTCCGAAGGCGGGGGTGTCGACGAGCAGTACTTC
CASSSEGGGVDEQYF
>NA|NA|TRBJ2-1|TRBV20-1
TGCAGCTCCTACAATGAGCAGTTCTTC
CSSYNEQFF
>TRBD1|NA|TRBJ2-7|TRBV6-1
TGTGCCAGCAGTGATTTGGCAGGGGGCAGGAAGTTAACGTACTTC
CASSDLAGGRKLTYF
>NA|NA|TRBJ2-1|TRBV21-1
TGTGCCAGCAGCAAGACTAGCGGGAAGAACAATGAGCAGTTCTTC
CASSKTSGKNNEQFF
>TRBD1|few|TRBJ2-4|TRBV18
TGTGCCAGCTCACCGCCCGGGACAGGGGTAGACATTCAGTACTTC
CASSPPGTGVDIQYF
>TRBD1|many|TRBJ2-5|TRBV3-1
TGTGCCAGCAGCCAATCCGGGACAGGGAGAGAGACCCAGTACTTC
CASSQSGTGRETQYF
>NA|many|TRBJ2-1|TRBV5-1
TGCGCCAGCAGCTTGGTTCTGAGACTTTCCCCCCATGAGCAGTTCTTC
CASSLVLRLSPHEQFF
>NA|NA|TRBJ2-7|TRBV7-2
TGTGCCAGCAGCTCCATGGGGGGGGCTTACGAGCAGTACTTC
CASSSMGGAYEQYF
>NA|many|TRBJ2-7|TRBV14
TGTGCCAGCAGCCAAGATGGAGGGTCCTCGCAGTACTTC
CASSQDGGSSQYF
>NA|many|TRBJ2-2|TRBV20-1
TGCAGTGCTCTCGACAGGCGGGCGGTCGGGGAGCTGTTTTTT
CSALDRRAVGELFF
>TRBD1|many|TRBJ1-6|TRBV20-1
TGCAGTGCCCACGGGACAGGGGGTTCACCCCTCCACTTT
CSAHGTGGSPLHF
>NA|many|TRBJ2-3|TRBV5-1
TGCGCCAGCAGCTTGGTAGGGACCACCACAGATACGCAGTATTTT
CASSLVGTTTDTQYF
>TRBD1|once|TRBJ1-2|TRBV12-3/TRBV12-4
TGTGCCAGCAGTCCAGGGGGCGGTAACTATGGCTACACCTTC
CASSPGGGNYGYTF
>NA|medium-sized|TRBJ2-1|TRBV10-3
TGTGCCATCAGTGAGTCGGCAGCAGATAGCGGAGAGCAGTTCTTC
CAISESAADSGEQFF
>NA|few|TRBJ1-1|TRBV4-2
TGTGCCAGCAGCCAAGCTTCGACACCGAACACTGAAGCTTTCTTT
CASSQASTPNTEAFF
>NA|many|TRBJ1-1|TRBV4-1
TGCGCCAGCAGCCCGGGTCCAGGTGGGGCTTTCTTT
CASSPGPGGAFF
>TRBD1|many|TRBJ1-5|TRBV9
TGTGCCAGCAGTCGAGGGGGCGGCAGCAATCAGCCCCAGCATTTT
CASSRGGGSNQPQHF
>NA|medium-sized|TRBJ1-5|TRBV7-9
TGTGCCAGCAGCTTAAGCAATCAGCCCCAGCATTTT
CASSLSNQPQHF
>TRBD2|NA|TRBJ2-2|TRBV4-1
TGCGCCAGCAGCCATTTAGCGGGCAACACCGGGGAGCTGTTTTTT
CASSHLAGNTGELFF
>NA|many|TRBJ1-1|TRBV7-9
TGTGCCAGCAGTTCACAGATGAACACTGAAGCTTTCTTT
CASSSQMNTEAFF
>TRBD2|many|TRBJ2-6|TRBV5-4
TGTGCCAGCAGCTTACTAGCGGACTACTCTGGGGCCAACGTCCTGACTTTC
CASSLLADYSGANVLTF
>NA|many|TRBJ2-7|TRBV27
TGTGCCAGCAGTTTGTCTAGCTTAGTTACGAGTCAGTACTTC
CASSLSSLVTSQYF
>NA|many|TRBJ1-1|TRBV3-1
TGTGCCAGCAGCCAGGGAGCGGGGGCTTTCTTT
CASSQGAGAFF
>NA|many|TRBJ2-7|TRBV20-1
TGCAGTGCTAGAGATGCCTTACAGAGCCCTATATCCTACGAGCAGTACTTC
CSARDALQSPISYEQYF
>TRBD1|many|TRBJ1-2|TRBV20-1
TGCAGTGCTAGAGATGAACAGGGGGACGGCTACACCTTC
CSARDEQGDGYTF
>TRBD1|many|TRBJ1-2|TRBV5-5
TGTGCCAGCAGCTTATCCCCAGGGACAGGCCTCTATGGCTACACCTTC
CASSLSPGTGLYGYTF
>NA|many|TRBJ2-1|TRBV4-1
TGCGCCAGCAGCCAAGATCGCAGGGTCTCCTACAATGAGCAGTTCTTC
CASSQDRRVSYNEQFF
>TRBD1|many|TRBJ1-2|TRBV12-3/TRBV12-4
TGTGCCAGCAGCTCGGGACAGGGATATGGCTACACCTTC
CASSSGQGYGYTF
>NA|many|TRBJ2-2|TRBV5-1
TGCGCCAGCACTCCGGGACGGCAGAACACCGGGGAGCTGTTTTTT
CASTPGRQNTGELFF
>TRBD1|NA|TRBJ2-1|TRBV7-6
TGTGCCAGCAGCCGGGGACAGGGGGATTACAATGAGCAGTTCTTC
CASSRGQGDYNEQFF
>NA|many|TRBJ2-7|TRBV7-6
TGTGCCAGCAGCTTAGTAGGTGGTAACGAGCAGTACTTC
CASSLVGGNEQYF
>NA|many|TRBJ2-2|TRBV5-1
TGCGCCAGCAGCTGGCGGGGGAACACCGGGGAGCTGTTTTTT
CASSWRGNTGELFF
>NA|many|TRBJ1-1|TRBV5-1
TGCGCCAGCAGCTTGCGTCCCTCCGGGACATTGAACACTGAAGCTTTCTTT
CASSLRPSGTLNTEAFF
>NA|many|TRBJ2-7|TRBV20-1
TGCAGTGCTGGGACATTCTACGAGCAGTACTTC
CSAGTFYEQYF
>NA|many|TRBJ1-2|TRBV5-5
TGTGCCAGCAGCCACGACAGTACGACTAACTATGGCTACACCTTC
CASSHDSTTNYGYTF
>NA|many|TRBJ2-2|TRBV20-1
TGCAGTGCTAGACTCACAGGGAGACGGAACACCGGGGAGCTGTTTTTT
CSARLTGRRNTGELFF
>TRBD1|many|TRBJ2-7|TRBV7-7
TGTGCCAGCAGCTTAAACAGGGGCTACGAGCAGTACTTC
CASSLNRGYEQYF
>TRBD2|many|TRBJ2-5|TRBV15
TGTGCCACCAGCAGAGAGTTTGGTAGCGGGAGGAACAACCAAGAGACCCAGTACTTC
CATSREFGSGRNNQETQYF
>TRBD2|many|TRBJ2-3|TRBV9
TGTGCCAGCAGCGGACGCTTTAGCGGGGGATCCCCAGATACGCAGTATTTT
CASSGRFSGGSPDTQYF
>NA|many|TRBJ1-2|TRBV20-1
TGCAGTGCTAGAGATAGAGGGAGGGGTCAGGTCGGGTATGGCTACACCTTC
CSARDRGRGQVGYGYTF
>NA|many|TRBJ2-6|TRBV7-9
TGTGCCAGCAGCTCCCAGGGTCGAGGGGCCAACGTCCTGACTTTC
CASSSQGRGANVLTF
>NA|many|TRBJ1-4|TRBV29-1
TGCAGCGTTGGGGGCGAAACTAATGAAAAACTGTTTTTT
CSVGGETNEKLFF
>NA|many|TRBJ2-2|TRBV7-9
TGTGCCAGCAGCTTAGGGGGACCGATTGGGCTGTTTTTT
CASSLGGPIGLFF
>TRBD1|many|TRBJ1-1|TRBV11-2
TGTGCCAGCAGCCCACGGACAGGACTGAACACTGAAGCTTTCTTT
CASSPRTGLNTEAFF